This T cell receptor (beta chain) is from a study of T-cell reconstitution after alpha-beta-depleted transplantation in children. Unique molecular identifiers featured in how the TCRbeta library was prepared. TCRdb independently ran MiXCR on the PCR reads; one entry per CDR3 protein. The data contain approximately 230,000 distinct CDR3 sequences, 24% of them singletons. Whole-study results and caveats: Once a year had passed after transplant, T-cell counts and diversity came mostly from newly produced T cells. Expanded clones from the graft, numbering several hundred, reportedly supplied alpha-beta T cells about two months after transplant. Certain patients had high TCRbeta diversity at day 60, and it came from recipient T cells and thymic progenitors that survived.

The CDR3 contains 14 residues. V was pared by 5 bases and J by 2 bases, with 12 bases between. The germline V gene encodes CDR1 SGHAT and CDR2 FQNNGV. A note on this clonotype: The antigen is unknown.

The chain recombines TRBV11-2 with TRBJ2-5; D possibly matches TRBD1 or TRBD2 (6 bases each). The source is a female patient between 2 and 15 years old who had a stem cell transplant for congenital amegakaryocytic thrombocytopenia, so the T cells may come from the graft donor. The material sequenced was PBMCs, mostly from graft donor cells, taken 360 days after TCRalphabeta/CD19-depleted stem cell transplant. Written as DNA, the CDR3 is TGTGCCAGCAGCCCCGGGGGCCCACAAGAGACCCAGTACTTC. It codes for CASSPGGPQETQYF.